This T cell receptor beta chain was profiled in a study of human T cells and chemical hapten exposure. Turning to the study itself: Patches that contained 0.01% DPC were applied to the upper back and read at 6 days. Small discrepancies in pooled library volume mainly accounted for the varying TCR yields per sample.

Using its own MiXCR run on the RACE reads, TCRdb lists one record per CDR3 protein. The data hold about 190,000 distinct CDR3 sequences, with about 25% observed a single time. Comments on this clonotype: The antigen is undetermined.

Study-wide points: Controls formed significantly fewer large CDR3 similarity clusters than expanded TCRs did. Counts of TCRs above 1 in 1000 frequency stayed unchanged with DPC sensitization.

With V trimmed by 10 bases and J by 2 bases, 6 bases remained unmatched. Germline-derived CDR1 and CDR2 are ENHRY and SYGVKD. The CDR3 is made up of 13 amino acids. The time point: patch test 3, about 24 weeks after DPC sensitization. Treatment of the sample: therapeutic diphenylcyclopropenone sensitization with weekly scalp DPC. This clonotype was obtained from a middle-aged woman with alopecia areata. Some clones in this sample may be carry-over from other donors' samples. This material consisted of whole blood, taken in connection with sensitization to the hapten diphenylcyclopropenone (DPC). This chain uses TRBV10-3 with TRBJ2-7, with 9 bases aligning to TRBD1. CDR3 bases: TGTGCCACATCCGGGACAGGGACCTACGAGCAGTACTTC. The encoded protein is CATSGTGTYEQYF.